This T cell receptor (beta chain) was recorded in a study of T cells in localized non-small cell lung cancer. The repertoire was sequenced with immunoSEQ multiplex PCR; TCRdb's copy has only in-frame clones and lacks some. The table lists 15,000 to 20,000 clones, 90% of them singletons. Germline assignment: CDR1 SNHLY and CDR2 FYNNEI. The CDR3 runs to 15 residues. V shed 6 bases, J shed 6 bases, and the junction held 9 bases outside the gene matches. Sample: peripheral blood mononuclear cells, taken before any cancer treatment. The chain couples TRBV2 to TRBJ2-3, with 10 bases that match TRBD2. This receptor was obtained from a woman aged 40-75 years with stage III lung adenocarcinoma. DNA of the CDR3: TGTGCCAGCAGAGGAAGCGGGGGGGATTCGGATACGCAGTATTTT. Its protein is CASRGSGGDSDTQYF. Looking up the rest from reference TRBV2 and TRBJ2-3 gives the full variable domain: EPEVTQTPSHQVTQMGQEVILRCVPISNHLYFYWYRQILGQKVEFLVSFYNNEISEKSEIFDDQFSVERPDGSNFTLKIRSTKLEDSAMYFCASRGSGGDSDTQYFGPGTRLTVL.